This T cell receptor (beta chain) was captured in a study of T-cell memory formation after mild COVID-19 (dated by TCRdb to the early 2020s). The study in broad terms: TCR sequence clusters from the two donors were found to be largely donor specific. The cohort was made up of two young adult volunteers, one female and one male, who were previously healthy. Longitudinal TCRalpha and TCRbeta repertoire sequencing tracked T-cell clones expanding and contracting after mild COVID-19 in a couple of donors. Broad study findings and their caveats: Some responding clones were detected in pre-infection memory, which suggested that pre-existing cross-reactive memory T cells had joined the SARS-CoV-2 response. From day 15 to 85, contracting clones showed balanced CD4/CD8 phenotypes, whereas a second wave of clones that expanded from day 15 to 37 leaned towards CD4+. Contracting CD4+ clones appeared mostly in the CM and EM memory subsets, whereas CD8+ clones were enriched in EMRA. Only a couple of mild cases were covered in the study, and larger cohorts including severe cases with pre-infection samples were considered necessary. The second-wave clones that peaked on day 37 were not confirmed to be SARS-CoV-2 specific.

PBMCs were isolated by Ficoll-Paque density gradient centrifugation. The sequencing machine was an Illumina NovaSeq 6000. cDNA libraries for TCRalpha and TCRbeta were prepared by 5'RACE using constant-segment primers, with sample barcodes and unique molecular identifiers added. Trizol reagent was used to extract RNA from every sample. The libraries were amplified in two PCR steps, and the second step added a second sample barcode and Illumina TruSeq adapters. The libraries were sequenced on an Illumina NovaSeq using 2 x 150 bp paired-end reads. In the source study's methods: Demultiplexing of reads and collapsing into UMI-guided consensus sequences were performed with migec v1.2.7. With mixcr v2.1.11, UMI consensuses were aligned to TRA and TRB V and J templates and assembled into clonotypes. Expanded or contracted clonotypes were those called significant by both edgeR and NoisET, with noise models trained on biological replicates. edgeR calls used a false discovery rate-adjusted p below 0.01 and a log2 fold-change threshold of 1. PCA with hierarchical clustering of max-normalized trajectories of the 1000 most abundant clonotypes was used as exploratory dynamics analysis. Separately sequenced CD4+ and CD8+ repertoires were used to assign a CD4 or CD8 phenotype to each responding clone. TCRdb's own reprocessing of the public reads used fastp at Q25 and MiXCR and kept productive beta chains. A single entry per CDR3 protein holds the most common genes and DNA from its merged rows. The V and J calls, along with clone size, are taken from TCRdb and not from the paper's own processing. The sample table lists 560,000 or so distinct CDR3 sequences, 15% to 20% of them with a count of one. Of the sample, less than 10% falls within the top ten clones.

This clonotype was counted many times. The target of this receptor is not known. The record has no base qualities; no much larger clone is one base away. Its CDR3 holds 12 amino acids, cysteine through phenylalanine. Solely the CDR3 DNA is kept, with 36 bases framed from the first base. CDR1 and CDR2, per the germline V gene, are KGHSH and LQKENI. V is cut by 9 bases and J by 3 bases, and the space between the germline ends is 12 bases. Sequencing was carried out using PBMCs or a T cell subset sorted from them (not recorded which). Rearrangement joined TRBV18 to TRBJ2-7; TRBD2 is possibly the D segment (6 matching bases). The receptor comes from an adult woman who had mild COVID-19 (a few samples of this study predate the infection). The sample titles of this study are shuffled in the database, so cell type and time point are left out; the donor was told from shared clones. The CDR3 region reads CASRGGSYEQYF. The DNA is as follows: TGTGCCAGTCGAGGAGGGAGCTACGAGCAGTACTTC.